This T cell receptor beta chain was captured in a study of blood T cell repertoires in COVID-19. Study context: Acute and convalescent COVID-19 samples came from the United States, Italy and Spain. T cells, B-cell-depleted T cells, or PBMCs provided the cDNA or gDNA that served as material.

Source study methods: Amplified reference gene primers provided the basis for estimating nucleated cell counts. Measured with immunoSEQ multiplex PCR; TCRdb has only the in-frame clones, and not every one. For V, J and clone size, that table is used; D and trimming come from the DNA. The table shows over 100,000 clones, with approximately 90% occurring only once. Germline V gives CDR1 SGHTA, CDR2 FQGTGA. The germline V and J ends were trimmed by 5 bases and 3 bases, with 14 bases remaining between them. The CDR3 spans 14 residues. This receptor was identified in a man aged 60 to 69 with COVID-19, enrolled during active disease. This chain joins TRBV7-3 and TRBJ2-7; a weak D match, TRBD2 (5 bases). Sample: peripheral blood. In DNA form, the CDR3 reads TGTGCCAGCAGCCCGAGGGCGGACGACTACGAGCAGTACTTC. Protein: CASSPRADDYEQYF.